The 21 T cell receptor beta chains presented below share a single source sample, sequenced in a study of beta chain features in type 1 diabetes. Expressed TCRB transcripts were sequenced because the entire RNA isolate underwent reverse transcription. The data were produced by immunoSEQ multiplex PCR, yet TCRdb's version contains in-frame clones alone and is incomplete. This sample carries 110,000 to 150,000 clones, less than 9% of them seen once, and the ten largest clones take approximately 1.4%. Material: central memory CD4+ T cells from blood. These receptors came from a woman between 25 and 40 years old in good health.

This clone was seen a few times. The chain carries TRBV27 and TRBJ2-7; perhaps TRBD2 as D (6 bases). Trimming pared 3 bases from V and 6 bases from J, leaving 18 bases between. The CDR3 has 15 residues. The germline V gene encodes CDR1 MNHEY and CDR2 SMNVEV (reference sequence). CDR3 DNA: TGTGCCAGCAGTTTGACAGTTTCGGAGGGGACCGAGCAGTACTTC. It codes for CASSLTVSEGTEQYF.

This clone was seen only once. V is TRBV6-4 and J is TRBJ1-2; possible D gene TRBD1, 5 bases. Germline CDR1 and CDR2: MRHNA and SNTAGT. The CDR3 is made up of 15 amino acids. Trimming took off 6 bases at V and 2 bases at J, with 16 bases between the two ends. In nucleotides, the CDR3 is TGTGCCAGCAGAAGGGACCCGGGAGGGAACTATGGCTACACCTTC. It specifies CASRRDPGGNYGYTF.

In this sample, this clone turned up many times. This sequence joins TRBV29-1 and TRBJ2-1; 10 bases match TRBD2. The CDR3 consists of 14 residues. The germline V gene encodes CDR1 SQVTM and CDR2 ANQGSEA. With 5 bases clipped from V and 5 bases from J, the junction kept 6 bases outside the gene matches. The CDR3: CSVTTSGLNNEQFF. The CDR3 region has the DNA TGCAGCGTTACGACTAGCGGGCTGAACAATGAGCAGTTCTTC.

This clone has more than one count but fewer than ten. V usage is TRBV5-1 and J usage is TRBJ2-7; 7 positions agree with TRBD1. The CDR3 sequence is 12 residues long. The V gene end was trimmed by 0 bases and the J gene end by 9 bases; junction bases not matched to a gene: 3. Germline CDR1 SGHRS, CDR2 YFSETQ. In nucleotides, the CDR3 is TGCGCCAGCAGCTTGGGACAGGGCGGGCAGTACTTC. As protein: CASSLGQGGQYF.

This clone occurred many times. The chain combines TRBV28 with TRBJ2-7, with D perhaps matching TRBD2 (6 bases). V lost 5 bases and J lost 4, with 15 bases in between. The CDR3 totals 14 residues. Germline V gene lookup returns CDR1 MDHEN and CDR2 SYDVKM. CDR3 in amino acids: CASSHRDWSYEQYF. The CDR3 nucleotides read TGTGCCAGCAGTCACCGGGACTGGAGTTACGAGCAGTACTTC. Full variable domain (missing parts from reference TRBV28 and TRBJ2-7): DVKVTQSSRYLVKRTGEKVFLECVQDMDHENMFWYRQDPGLGLRLIYFSYDVKMKEKGDIPEGYSVSREKKERFSLILESASTNQTSMYLCASSHRDWSYEQYFGPGTRLTVT.

There are a few counts of this clone. The rearrangement links TRBV27 to TRBJ1-2; D perhaps matches TRBD1 (6 bases). Trimming removed 5 bases at V and 0 bases at J, with 13 bases between. The CDR3 is 15 amino acids. Germline V gene lookup returns CDR1 MNHEY and CDR2 SMNVEV (reference sequence). Here the CDR3 DNA reads TGTGCCAGCAGTGTACAGGGACGTTCTAACTATGGCTACACCTTC. Translating gives CASSVQGRSNYGYTF.

This clone was seen only a few times. The chain links TRBV7-3 to TRBJ2-1, with 14 bases fitting TRBD2. Germline CDR1 reads SGHTA; CDR2 reads FQGTGA. The trim removed 1 base at V and 6 bases at J, leaving 8 bases unmatched. This CDR3 spans 18 amino acids. This chain's CDR3 is CASSLMGGTSGRLNEQFF. The DNA for the CDR3 is TGTGCCAGCAGCTTAATGGGGGGGACTAGCGGGAGACTCAATGAGCAGTTCTTC.

The genes are TRBV11-2 and TRBJ2-5, with D possibly TRBD2 on 6 matching bases. Germline V gene sequence: CDR1 SGHAT, CDR2 FQNNGV. Trimming took 5 bases from V and 2 from J, leaving 6 bases between them. This CDR3 has 12 residues. DNA for the CDR3: TGTGCCAGCAGCCGGGAGCAAGAGACCCAGTACTTC. As protein: CASSREQETQYF.

In its sample, this clone was seen a few times. CDR3 in amino acids: CASIPGQGDYEQYF. The CDR3 bases are TGTGCCAGCATCCCGGGACAGGGTGACTACGAGCAGTACTTC. The chain uses TRBV2 and TRBJ2-7; 9 nucleotides line up with TRBD1. This CDR3 contains 14 residues. Trimming cost V 7 bases and J 3 bases; bases outside gene matches: 7. The germline CDR1 and CDR2 sequences are SNHLY and FYNNEI.

This clone was seen at least ten times. This rearrangement joins TRBV4-3 to TRBJ2-1, with D hard to call. Trimming took off 5 bases at V and 6 bases at J, with 14 bases between the two ends. Germline V lookup: CDR1 LGHNA, CDR2 YSLEER. The CDR3 runs to 14 residues. The CDR3 DNA follows: TGCGCCAGCAGCAAGACTCGGCCGCTCAATGAGCAGTTCTTC. Residues: CASSKTRPLNEQFF.

This chain joins TRBV9 and TRBJ1-3, with 8 bases aligning to TRBD1. The CDR3 is 15 amino acids. Germline lookup yields CDR1 SGDLS and CDR2 YYNGEE. V trimming: 4 bases; J trimming: 7 bases; junction bases outside the gene matches: 10. Written as DNA, the CDR3 is TGTGCCAGCAGCCCTCGACAGGGGCCGAGGAACACCATATATTTT. Translation: CASSPRQGPRNTIYF.

The chain links TRBV5-1 to TRBJ2-7, with 7 bases fitting TRBD1. CDR1 and CDR2 (germline): SGHRS, YFSETQ. The CDR3 length is 14 residues. The J segment lost 3 bases and the V segment lost 4 bases, leaving 7 bases of the junction unmatched. The CDR3 DNA is TGCGCCAGCAGCGAAGGGACAGATATCTACGAGCAGTACTTC. Protein sequence: CASSEGTDIYEQYF.

This clone was detected a few times. The chain employs TRBV6-6 and TRBJ2-7; D not resolved. The CDR3 is 12 amino acids. V dropped 5 bases and J dropped 1 base, with 6 bases sitting between them. Germline CDR1 reads MNHNY; CDR2 reads SVGAGI (reference sequence). The DNA of the CDR3 is TGTGCCAGCAGTCCCGGGTCCTACGAGCAGTACTTC. Translating it yields CASSPGSYEQYF.

Only a few counts were recorded for this clone. The V gene is TRBV19, the J gene TRBJ1-2; D ambiguous. CDR3 size: 13 residues. Germline loops: CDR1 LNHDA, CDR2 SQIVND (reference sequence). Trimming took 5 bases from V and 8 from J, leaving 15 bases between them. CDR3 region: CASSGTGRRGYTF. In DNA, the CDR3 is TGTGCCAGTAGTGGAACGGGAAGACGGGGCTACACCTTC.

The genes are TRBV27 and TRBJ2-3; 9 bases match TRBD2. Germline CDR1 MNHEY, CDR2 SMNVEV (reference sequence). The V segment lost 5 bases and the J segment 4 bases; nucleotides outside the gene matches: 4. The CDR3 totals 14 residues. The chain's CDR3 is CASSPGLAPDTQYF. CDR3 nucleotides: TGTGCCAGCAGTCCGGGACTAGCCCCAGATACGCAGTATTTT.

The V gene is TRBV25-1, the J gene TRBJ1-3; a weak D match, TRBD1 (6 bases). Germline V gives CDR1 MGHDK, CDR2 SYGVNS. The CDR3 spans 15 residues. Trimming left V 7 bases short and J 3 bases short, with 16 bases between. The CDR3 sequence is CASTQGTVVGNTIYF. DNA for the CDR3: TGTGCCAGCACCCAGGGGACGGTGGTTGGAAACACCATATATTTT.

There are a few counts of this clone. The chain combines TRBV7-2 with TRBJ2-1, with D maybe TRBD2 (6 bases). Germline V lookup: CDR1 SGHTA, CDR2 FQGNSA. V was shortened by 5 bases and J by 2 bases, with 16 bases between the two germline ends. CDR3 length equals 16 residues. The CDR3 protein is CASSRIADSAYNEQFF. As DNA, the CDR3 is TGTGCCAGCAGCCGAATAGCGGACTCAGCCTACAATGAGCAGTTCTTC.

The chain employs TRBV30 and TRBJ1-4; the match to TRBD1 covers 10 bases. The CDR3 runs to 14 residues. Per the germline V gene, CDR1 is GTSNPN and CDR2 is SVGIG (reference sequence). J lost 5 bases, V lost 2 bases, and 2 bases had no gene match. The CDR3 DNA follows: TGTGCCTGGAGTCCGACAGGGGGCAATGAAAAACTGTTTTTT. Protein: CAWSPTGGNEKLFF. The full variable domain, rest sourced from reference TRBV30 and TRBJ1-4, is SQTIHQWPATLVQPVGSPLSLECTVEGTSNPNLYWYRQAAGRGLQLLFYSVGIGQISSEVPQNLSASRPQDRQFILSSKKLLLSDSGFYLCAWSPTGGNEKLFFGSGTQLSVL.

The chain links TRBV11-2 to TRBJ2-2, with 9 positions matching TRBD2. V trimming: 4 bases; J trimming: 7 bases; junction bases outside the gene matches: 10. CDR1 and CDR2 (germline): SGHAT, FQNNGV. This CDR3 region has 16 residues. The CDR3 DNA follows: TGTGCCAGCAGCTGGCGGCGGGAGGGAGTGGGCGGGGAGCTGTTTTTT. Translating gives CASSWRREGVGGELFF.

V usage is TRBV9 and J usage is TRBJ1-3; TRBD1 might be the D (6 bases). V was shortened by 2 bases and J by 2 bases, with 11 bases between the two germline ends. Germline lookup yields CDR1 SGDLS and CDR2 YYNGEE. This CDR3 has 15 residues. The chain's CDR3 is CASSVQGTAGNTIYF. The DNA for the CDR3 is TGTGCCAGCAGCGTGCAGGGGACGGCTGGAAACACCATATATTTT.

This clone was seen many times. This rearrangement joins TRBV18 to TRBJ2-7; 9 bases match TRBD1. Germline-derived CDR1 and CDR2 are KGHSH and LQKENI. This CDR3 has 16 residues. V lost 0 bases and J lost 6; bases outside the gene matches: 9. For the CDR3, the DNA is TGTGCCAGCTCACCACCGGGAGGACAGGGGCAGGGCGAGCAGTACTTC. Its protein is CASSPPGGQGQGEQYF.